This T cell receptor (beta chain) was identified during a study of shared clonotypes between healthy human individuals. Study-wide results and caveats: Clonotype sharing across donors was expected to vary with sequencing depth.

Points on this clone: Antigen: not known. Sequence at one end of the junction differs from germline and may be a read error.

This CDR3 comprises 16 residues. The germline CDR1 and CDR2 sequences are SGHNT and YYREEE (reference sequence). Ten immunoSEQ deep assay plates were used to sequence unsorted PBMC DNA. Sequenced by immunoSEQ multiplex PCR; TCRdb stores in-frame clones only, minus some. The table lists over 400,000 clones, 60% to 80% of them singletons. The rearrangement uses TRBV5-4 and TRBJ1-4, with 10 nucleotides matching TRBD1. Sample: PBMCs. The TCR was taken from a woman aged 40-49 years in good health. Some clones in this sample may be carry-over from other donors' samples. DNA for the CDR3: TGTGCCAGCAGCAGTGACAGGGGGCAAACTGATGAAAAACTGTTTTTT. It specifies CASSSDRGQTDEKLFF.